The 6 T cell receptor beta chains below all came from one sample that was sequenced in a study of blood T cell repertoires in COVID-19. This table comes from immunoSEQ multiplex PCR, and its TCRdb copy is limited to in-frame clones, with some not included. The sample includes over 85,000 clones, around nine tenths of them seen just once. The sequenced sample was peripheral blood. Every receptor here comes from a human donor in a cohort sampled during active COVID-19.

The chain employs TRBV4-2 and TRBJ2-1; tentatively, D is TRBD1 (6 bases). CDR1 and CDR2 from the germline V gene are LGHNA and YNFKEQ. Trimming cost V 2 bases and J 2 bases, with 10 bases left between them. This CDR3 is 15 amino acids long. The CDR3 here is CASSQTGIPYNEQFF. The CDR3 nucleotides read TGTGCCAGCAGCCAAACAGGGATTCCCTACAATGAGCAGTTCTTC.

This sequence joins TRBV5-1 and TRBJ2-2; 11 nucleotides match TRBD2. Germline assignment: CDR1 SGHRS and CDR2 YFSETQ. CDR3 length equals 16 residues. Trimming removed 4 bases from V and 4 bases from J; junction bases left unmatched: 6. Here the CDR3 reads CASSRTGTSGTGELFF. The CDR3 bases are TGCGCCAGCAGCCGAACCGGGACTAGCGGCACCGGGGAGCTGTTTTTT.

J is TRBJ1-2 and V is TRBV5-1; 10 bases are shared with TRBD1. CDR1 is SGHRS and CDR2 is YFSETQ in the germline V gene. This CDR3 contains 15 residues. After removal of 4 bases from V and 5 bases from J, the junction contained 8 bases not matched to a gene. CDR3 bases: TGCGCCAGCAGCCTAGGACAGGGGGGCCCGTATGGCTACACCTTC. This encodes CASSLGQGGPYGYTF.

The chain couples TRBV6-5 to TRBJ2-3, with TRBD2 as a possible D gene (5 bases). Per germline, CDR1 MNHEY and CDR2 SVGAGI. Trimming removed 8 bases from V and 4 bases from J, with 13 bases in between. The CDR3 spans 13 residues. The CDR3 spells CASHFSEADTQYF. In DNA, the CDR3 is TGTGCCAGCCACTTTTCGGAGGCAGATACGCAGTATTTT.

The sample holds one count of this clone. The chain is built from TRBV7-2 and TRBJ2-7, with 7 bases fitting TRBD1. The CDR3 consists of 13 residues. V gave up 6 bases and J gave up 3 bases; unmatched junction bases: 5. CDR1 and CDR2 (germline): SGHTA, FQGNSA. Here the CDR3 reads CASRPGQNYEQYF. The CDR3 DNA is TGTGCCAGCAGGCCGGGACAGAACTACGAGCAGTACTTC.

The CDR3 DNA reads as TGTGCCAGCAGCTTAGCAGGGGTCGGTAATTCACCCCTCCACTTT. This gives the protein CASSLAGVGNSPLHF. The chain uses TRBV7-9 and TRBJ1-6, with a possible D match to TRBD1 (5 bases). V was cut by 0 bases and J by 6 bases, with 9 bases left in between. The germline V gene has CDR1 SEHNR and CDR2 FQNEAQ (reference sequence). The CDR3 has 15 residues.